This TCR beta chain originates from a study of T cell responses to AZD1222 COVID-19 vaccine. A remark on this clone: No antigen is known for it.

The CDR3 has 18 residues. The germline CDR1 and CDR2 sequences are LGHNA and YNFKEQ. Trimming cost V 0 bases and J 0 bases, with 15 bases left between them. Measured with immunoSEQ multiplex PCR; TCRdb has only the in-frame clones, and not every one. The sample includes about 100,000 clones, around 87% of them seen just once. Study-wide points: It was only a handful of AZD1222 recipients who were seropositive at baseline. Females made up more of the donors, who were largely white British, and clonal diversity may have come out too low.

The rearrangement uses TRBV4-2 and TRBJ1-3; D is perhaps TRBD1 (5 bases). The sample was peripheral blood, taken 28 days after the second AZD1222 dose. The receptor was derived from an adult who received the AZD1222 COVID-19 vaccine. The CDR3, as DNA: TGTGCCAGCAGCCAAGACGGCCTGGGACGGTACTCTGGAAACACCATATATTTT. Protein sequence: CASSQDGLGRYSGNTIYF.